These 17 T cell receptor beta chains were all obtained from the same sample, sequenced in a study of T cells and copy number aberrations in small-cell lung cancer. Sequencing was performed with immunoSEQ multiplex PCR; in TCRdb, only in-frame clones are kept and a portion is missing. The data show about 2,600 clones, 80% to 85% seen once. Sequencing was done on a sample of normal tissue next to the tumor. The source is a man aged 35 to 55 with small cell lung cancer.

The rearrangement uses TRBV7-9 and TRBJ2-3, with TRBD1 matching 9 bases. Germline CDR1 is SEHNR and CDR2 is FQNEAQ (reference sequence). Losses at the gene ends were 11 bases for V and 4 bases for J; bases not matched to a gene: 4. This CDR3 has 12 amino acids. The DNA for the CDR3 is TGTGCCTCACAGGGGGCTTCAGATACGCAGTATTTT. It yields the protein CASQGASDTQYF.

This sequence joins TRBV7-9 and TRBJ2-7; D unclear. The CDR3 consists of 12 residues. In germline, CDR1 is SEHNR, CDR2 FQNEAQ (reference sequence). V shed 5 bases and J shed 1 base, with 6 bases lying between them. The CDR3 loop is CASSQGSYEQYF. CDR3 nucleotide sequence: TGTGCCAGCAGCCAAGGTTCCTACGAGCAGTACTTC.

In its sample, this clone was seen once. The rearrangement links TRBV6-5 to TRBJ1-6; TRBD1 matches at 11 bases. CDR1 is MNHEY, CDR2 SVGAGI, per germline. The CDR3 loop spans 15 amino acids. V lost 4 bases to trimming and J lost 9 bases; unmatched junction nucleotides: 5. The CDR3, as DNA: TGTGCCAGCAGTTCCGGGACAGGGGGTTTTTCACCCCTCCACTTT. Amino acid sequence: CASSSGTGGFSPLHF.

This clone has a single count. The chain combines TRBV7-9 with TRBJ2-5; perhaps TRBD2 as D (5 bases). This CDR3 contains 15 residues. Germline CDR1 reads SEHNR; CDR2 reads FQNEAQ (reference sequence). Trimming stripped 3 bases from V and 5 bases from J, with 16 bases between. In DNA, the CDR3 is TGTGCCAGCAGCTTTCCCATGGACGGGGAGGAGACCCAGTACTTC. Residues: CASSFPMDGEETQYF.

This clone was counted only a few times. The V and J genes are TRBV25-1 and TRBJ1-1; unclear D gene. V lost 1 base and J 10 bases, leaving 10 bases between the germline ends. Germline V gene sequence: CDR1 MGHDK, CDR2 SYGVNS. The CDR3 is 12 residues long. The CDR3 reads CASSESGVGAFF. In DNA, the CDR3 is TGTGCCAGCAGTGAATCTGGGGTTGGAGCTTTCTTT.

The rearrangement uses TRBV4-3 and TRBJ2-4, with a weak D call TRBD2 (6 bases). V was pared by 0 bases and J by 7 bases, with 16 bases between. The CDR3 contains 16 residues. The germline CDR1 and CDR2 sequences are LGHNA and YSLEER. DNA for the CDR3: TGCGCCAGCAGCCAAGACTCCGGGACGGGGAGGAACATTCAGTACTTC. Translated: CASSQDSGTGRNIQYF.

This clone occurred a few times. The chain is built from TRBV5-4 and TRBJ1-4; D unresolved. This CDR3 is 15 amino acids long. From germline, CDR1 is SGHNT and CDR2 YYREEE (reference sequence). Trimming took off 0 bases at V and 3 bases at J, with 9 bases between the two ends. The CDR3 here is CASSLDRKANEKLFF. CDR3 DNA: TGTGCCAGCAGCTTGGACCGAAAGGCTAATGAAAAACTGTTTTTT.

The rearrangement uses TRBV2 and TRBJ2-7; D may correspond to TRBD1 or TRBD2 (7 bases each). Germline V gene data show CDR1 as SNHLY and CDR2 as FYNNEI. CDR3 length equals 12 residues. V was clipped by 6 bases and J by 7 bases, with 13 bases between them. As DNA, the CDR3 is TGTGCCAGCAGGGGAGGGGGCTGGGAGCAGTACTTC. It codes for CASRGGGWEQYF.

The chain links TRBV18 to TRBJ2-1; possible D gene TRBD1, 6 bases. The CDR3 has 12 amino acids. The germline V gene encodes CDR1 KGHSH and CDR2 LQKENI. V dropped 4 bases and J dropped 7 bases, with 8 bases sitting between them. The CDR3 sequence: CASSQQGNEQFF. The CDR3 coding sequence is TGTGCCAGCTCACAACAGGGAAATGAGCAGTTCTTC.

The chain uses TRBV4-2 and TRBJ2-5; D possibly corresponds to TRBD2 (5 bases). Germline CDR1 is LGHNA and CDR2 is YNFKEQ. The CDR3 runs 15 residues. The V and J ends lost 1 base and 4 bases respectively, with 13 bases between them. CDR3 sequence reads: CASSQAGGQTETQYF. CDR3 DNA sequence: TGTGCCAGCAGCCAAGCTGGCGGGCAGACAGAGACCCAGTACTTC.

The V and J genes are TRBV9 and TRBJ1-4, with D unresolved. Trimming shortened V by 0 bases and J by 6 bases, and 9 bases separated the two germline ends. From germline, CDR1 is SGDLS and CDR2 YYNGEE. The CDR3 runs to 14 residues. In DNA form, the CDR3 reads TGTGCCAGCAGCGTAGATCGGAGTGATGAAAAACTGTTTTTT. It yields the protein CASSVDRSDEKLFF.

The chain links TRBV29-1 to TRBJ1-2; TRBD1 matches at 9 bases. In germline, CDR1 is SQVTM, CDR2 ANQGSEA. Losses at the gene ends were 4 bases for V and 4 bases for J; bases not matched to a gene: 1. The CDR3 runs 12 residues. This CDR3 reads CSVGDRVYGYTF. The CDR3 DNA reads as TGCAGCGTTGGGGACAGGGTCTATGGCTACACCTTC.

The chain combines TRBV7-3 with TRBJ1-1; unclear D gene. This CDR3 contains 13 residues. Per the germline V gene, CDR1 is SGHTA and CDR2 is FQGTGA. The V gene lost 3 bases and the J gene lost 2 bases, with 7 bases spanning the gap. The CDR3 DNA follows: TGTGCCAGCAGCTTTGGCCCTAACACTGAAGCTTTCTTT. Translation gives CASSFGPNTEAFF.

This rearrangement joins TRBV14 to TRBJ1-3; D call uncertain. CDR1 is SGHDN and CDR2 is FVKESK in the germline V gene. The V and J ends lost 2 bases and 7 bases respectively, with 15 bases between them. This CDR3 contains 15 residues. CDR3 DNA sequence: TGTGCCAGCAGCCAATATCGGCGCCCCGGGAACACCATATATTTT. Encoded protein: CASSQYRRPGNTIYF.

This clone came up a few times. The rearrangement links TRBV2 to TRBJ2-3, with D possibly being TRBD1 or TRBD2 (6 bases each). Trimming took 7 bases from V and 1 from J, leaving 12 bases between them. There are 14 residues in the CDR3. Germline CDR1 reads SNHLY; CDR2 reads FYNNEI. Here the CDR3 reads CASNGGSGTDTQYF. In nucleotides, the CDR3 is TGTGCCAGCAACGGGGGCTCTGGCACAGATACGCAGTATTTT.

V gene TRBV5-1 combines with J gene TRBJ1-5; D is possibly TRBD1 (5 bases). Germline assignment: CDR1 SGHRS and CDR2 YFSETQ. The CDR3 consists of 14 residues. Trimming removed 4 bases from V and 4 bases from J, with 12 bases in between. CDR3 DNA sequence: TGCGCCAGCAGCCCGCAGGGTAGAAATCAGCCCCAGCATTTT. It codes for CASSPQGRNQPQHF.

The V gene is TRBV4-1, the J gene TRBJ1-2; D unresolved. The CDR3 is 15 amino acids. Germline CDR1 MGHRA, CDR2 YSYEKL. V was shortened by 0 bases and J by 4 bases, with 12 bases between the two germline ends. The CDR3 DNA is TGCGCCAGCAGCCAAGATCAATCAGTGGCCTATGGCTACACCTTC. Translating it yields CASSQDQSVAYGYTF.